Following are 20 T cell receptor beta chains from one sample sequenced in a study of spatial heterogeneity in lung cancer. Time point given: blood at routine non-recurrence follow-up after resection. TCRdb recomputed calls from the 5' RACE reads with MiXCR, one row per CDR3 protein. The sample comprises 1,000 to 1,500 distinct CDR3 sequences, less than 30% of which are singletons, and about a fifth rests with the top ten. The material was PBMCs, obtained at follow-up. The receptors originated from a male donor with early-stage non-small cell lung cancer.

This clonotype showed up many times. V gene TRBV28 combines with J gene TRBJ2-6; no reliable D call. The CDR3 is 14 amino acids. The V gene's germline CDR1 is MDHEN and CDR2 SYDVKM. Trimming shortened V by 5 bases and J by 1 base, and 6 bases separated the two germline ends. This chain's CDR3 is CASSQLSGANVLTF. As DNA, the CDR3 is TGTGCCAGCAGTCAATTATCTGGGGCCAACGTCCTGACTTTC.

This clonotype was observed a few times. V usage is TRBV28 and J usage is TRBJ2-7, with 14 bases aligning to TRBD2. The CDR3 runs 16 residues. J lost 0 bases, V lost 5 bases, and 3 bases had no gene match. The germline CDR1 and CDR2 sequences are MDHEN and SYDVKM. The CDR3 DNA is TGTGCCAGCAGTCCCGGGACTAGCGGGAGCTCCTACGAGCAGTACTTC. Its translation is CASSPGTSGSSYEQYF.

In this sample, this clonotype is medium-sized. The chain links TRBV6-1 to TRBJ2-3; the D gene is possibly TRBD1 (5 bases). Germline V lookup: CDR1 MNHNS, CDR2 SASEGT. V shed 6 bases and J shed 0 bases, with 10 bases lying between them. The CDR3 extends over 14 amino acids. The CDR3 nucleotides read TGTGCCAGCAGACTGGACAAGAGCACAGATACGCAGTATTTT. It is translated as CASRLDKSTDTQYF.

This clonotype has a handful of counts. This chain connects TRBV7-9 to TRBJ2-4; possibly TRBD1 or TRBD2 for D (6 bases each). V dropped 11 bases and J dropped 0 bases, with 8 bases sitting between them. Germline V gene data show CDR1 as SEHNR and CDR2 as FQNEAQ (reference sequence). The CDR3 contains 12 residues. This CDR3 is CAGGGAKNIQYF. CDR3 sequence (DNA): TGTGCCGGAGGGGGAGCCAAAAACATTCAGTACTTC.

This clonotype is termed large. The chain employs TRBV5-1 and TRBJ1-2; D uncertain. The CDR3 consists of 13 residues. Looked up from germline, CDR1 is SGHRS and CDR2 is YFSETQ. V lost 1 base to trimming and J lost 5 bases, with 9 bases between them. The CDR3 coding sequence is TGCGCCAGCAGCTTGATACGGGCTTATGGCTACACCTTC. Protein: CASSLIRAYGYTF. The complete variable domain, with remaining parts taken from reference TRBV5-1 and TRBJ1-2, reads KAGVTQTPRYLIKTRGQQVTLSCSPISGHRSVSWYQQTPGQGLQFLFEYFSETQRNKGNFPGRFSGRQFSNSRSEMNVSTLELGDSALYLCASSLIRAYGYTFGSGTRLTVV.

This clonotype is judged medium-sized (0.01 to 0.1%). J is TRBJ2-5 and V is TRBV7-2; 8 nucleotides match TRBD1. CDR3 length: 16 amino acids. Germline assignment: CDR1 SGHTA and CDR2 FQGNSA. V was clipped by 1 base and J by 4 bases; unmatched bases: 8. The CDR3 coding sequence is TGTGCCAGCAGCTTAGAAAGCGGCAGGGGGCTAGAGACCCAGTACTTC. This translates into CASSLESGRGLETQYF.

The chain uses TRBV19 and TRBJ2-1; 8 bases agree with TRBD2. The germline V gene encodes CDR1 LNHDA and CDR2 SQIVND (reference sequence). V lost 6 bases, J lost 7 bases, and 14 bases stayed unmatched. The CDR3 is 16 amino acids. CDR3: CASSLMPGLDWNEQFF. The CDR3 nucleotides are TGTGCCAGTAGCCTCATGCCGGGACTAGATTGGAATGAGCAGTTCTTC.

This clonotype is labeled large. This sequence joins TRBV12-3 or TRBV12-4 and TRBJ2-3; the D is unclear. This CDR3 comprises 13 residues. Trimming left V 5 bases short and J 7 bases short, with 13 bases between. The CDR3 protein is CASSANLGYTQYF. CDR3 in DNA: TGTGCCAGCAGTGCCAACCTAGGGTATACGCAGTATTTT.

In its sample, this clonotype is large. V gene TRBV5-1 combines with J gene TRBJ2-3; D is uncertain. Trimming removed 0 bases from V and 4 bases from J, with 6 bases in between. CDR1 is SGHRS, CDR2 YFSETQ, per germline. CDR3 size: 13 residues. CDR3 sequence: CASSLVGPDTQYF. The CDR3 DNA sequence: TGCGCCAGCAGCTTGGTCGGACCAGATACGCAGTATTTT.

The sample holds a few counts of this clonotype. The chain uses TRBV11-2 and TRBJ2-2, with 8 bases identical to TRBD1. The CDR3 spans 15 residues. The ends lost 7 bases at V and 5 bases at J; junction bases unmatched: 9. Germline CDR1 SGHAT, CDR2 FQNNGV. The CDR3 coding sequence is TGTGCCAGCACCGTCACTAGGACAGGGACCGGGGAGCTGTTTTTT. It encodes CASTVTRTGTGELFF.

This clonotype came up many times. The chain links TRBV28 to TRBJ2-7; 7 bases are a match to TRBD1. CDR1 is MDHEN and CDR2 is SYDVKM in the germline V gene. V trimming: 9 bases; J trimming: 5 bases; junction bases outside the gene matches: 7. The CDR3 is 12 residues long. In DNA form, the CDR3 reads TGTGCCAGTGAAGACAGGGTCAACGAGCAGTACTTC. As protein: CASEDRVNEQYF.

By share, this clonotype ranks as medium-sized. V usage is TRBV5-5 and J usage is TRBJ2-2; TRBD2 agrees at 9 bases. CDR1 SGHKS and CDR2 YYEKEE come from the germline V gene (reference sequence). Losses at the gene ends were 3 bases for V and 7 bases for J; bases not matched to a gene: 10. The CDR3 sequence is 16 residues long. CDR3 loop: CASSSLTSGTVGELFF. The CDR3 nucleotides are TGTGCCAGCAGCTCCCTGACTAGCGGCACGGTCGGGGAGCTGTTTTTT.

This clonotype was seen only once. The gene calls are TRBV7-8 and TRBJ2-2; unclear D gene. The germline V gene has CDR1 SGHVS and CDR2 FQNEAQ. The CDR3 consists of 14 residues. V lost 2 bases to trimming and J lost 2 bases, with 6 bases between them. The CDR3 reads CASSLPKNTGELFF. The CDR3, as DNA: TGTGCCAGCAGCTTACCCAAAAACACCGGGGAGCTGTTTTTT.

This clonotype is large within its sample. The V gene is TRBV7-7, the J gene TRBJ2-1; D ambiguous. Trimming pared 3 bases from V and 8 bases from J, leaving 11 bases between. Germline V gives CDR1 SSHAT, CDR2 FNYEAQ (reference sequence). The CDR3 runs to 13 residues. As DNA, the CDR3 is TGTGCCAGCAGCTTGGACCTTGGGGATGAGCAGTTCTTC. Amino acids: CASSLDLGDEQFF.

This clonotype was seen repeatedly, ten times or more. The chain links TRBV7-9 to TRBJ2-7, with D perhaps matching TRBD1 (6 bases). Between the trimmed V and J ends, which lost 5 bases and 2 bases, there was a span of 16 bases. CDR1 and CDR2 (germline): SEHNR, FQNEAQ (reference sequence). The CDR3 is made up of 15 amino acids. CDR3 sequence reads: CASSPMPDSTYEQYF. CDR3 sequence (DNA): TGTGCCAGCAGCCCCATGCCGGACAGTACCTACGAGCAGTACTTC.

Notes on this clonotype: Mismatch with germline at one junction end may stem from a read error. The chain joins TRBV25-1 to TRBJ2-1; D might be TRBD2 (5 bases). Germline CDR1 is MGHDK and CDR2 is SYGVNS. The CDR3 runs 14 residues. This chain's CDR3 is CATTRGSSYNEQFF. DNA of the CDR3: TGTGCCACCACCCGGGGTAGCTCCTACAACGAGCAGTTCTTC.

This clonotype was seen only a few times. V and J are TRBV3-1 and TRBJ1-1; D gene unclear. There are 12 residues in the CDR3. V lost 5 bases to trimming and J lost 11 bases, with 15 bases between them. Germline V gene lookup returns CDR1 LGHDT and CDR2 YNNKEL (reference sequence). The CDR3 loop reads CASSSRWLEAFF. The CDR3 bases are TGTGCCAGCAGCTCCCGGTGGCTCGAGGCTTTCTTT.

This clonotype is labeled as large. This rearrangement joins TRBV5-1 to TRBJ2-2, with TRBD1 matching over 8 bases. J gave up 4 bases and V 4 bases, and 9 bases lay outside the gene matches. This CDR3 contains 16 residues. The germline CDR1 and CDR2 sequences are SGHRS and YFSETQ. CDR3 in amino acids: CASSARIDRGTGELFF. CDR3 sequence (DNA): TGCGCCAGCAGCGCCAGAATCGACAGGGGCACCGGGGAGCTGTTTTTT.

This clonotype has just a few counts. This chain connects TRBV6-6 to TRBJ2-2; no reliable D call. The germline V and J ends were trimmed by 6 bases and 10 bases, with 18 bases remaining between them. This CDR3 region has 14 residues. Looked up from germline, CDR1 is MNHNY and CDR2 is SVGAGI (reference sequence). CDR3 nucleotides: TGTGCCAGCAGAAGTCTCCCGACGCTCGCGGAGCTGTTTTTT. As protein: CASRSLPTLAELFF.

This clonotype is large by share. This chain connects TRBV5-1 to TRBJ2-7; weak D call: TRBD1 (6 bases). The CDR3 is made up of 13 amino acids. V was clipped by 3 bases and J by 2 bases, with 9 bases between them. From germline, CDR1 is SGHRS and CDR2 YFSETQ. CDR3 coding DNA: TGCGCCAGCAGCTGGGACAAAGCCTACGAGCAGTACTTC. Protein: CASSWDKAYEQYF.